This T cell receptor beta chain was sequenced during a study of Tregs in tolerant kidney transplant recipients (dated by TCRdb to the late 2010s). In terms of the full investigation: Other Treg samples came from an approximately 3-day mixed lymphocyte reaction with belatacept, some followed by an approximately five-day donor restimulation, before sorting recipient CD4+CD25+CD127- cells. During sorting of primary belatacept mixed lymphocyte reaction cultures, recipient cells were distinguished from donor cells with antibodies. The study applied TCRbeta sequencing to find donor-specific regulatory T cells before combined kidney and bone marrow transplantation and then followed those same cells after transplant. Several methods of expanding Tregs specific for an allogeneic donor were compared by TCRbeta repertoire sequencing in a few healthy controls.

The CDR3 measures 13 amino acids from cysteine to phenylalanine. Only the CDR3 DNA stays, 39 bases, in frame from base 1. The junction carries 9 bases between V and J, which are trimmed by 2 bases and 4 bases respectively. Sequences SGHDT (CDR1) and YYEEEE (CDR2) are obtained from the germline V gene. For TCRbeta CDR3 sequencing, genomic DNA was extracted from sorted cells using the QIAGEN DNeasy Blood and Tissue Kit. High-throughput TCRbeta CDR3 sequencing, including PCR amplification with bias correction and internal controls, was performed commercially through immunoSEQ. The paper's processing steps were these. A unique productive TCRbeta sequence was defined by the CDR3 nucleotide sequence when primers matched, and otherwise by the CDR3 amino acid sequence together with the Vbeta and Jbeta genes. Donor-reactive sequences were defined as at least 5-fold expanded in CFSE-low cells versus unstimulated cells, with frequency of at least 0.01% in CFSE-low cells. Repertoire divergence was quantified by Jensen-Shannon divergence using the top 100 TCRbeta sequences ranked by frequency. For any sample with multiple sequencing runs, sorting error was corrected in each run separately before the runs were pooled. TCRdb mirrors the immuneACCESS table, restricted to in-frame sequences. Some clones are absent from its copies; in checked studies, under half trace to an unresolved V gene, and the reason for the others is unknown. D and trimming were read from the DNA, whereas the V and J calls and clone size are those reported in that table. The sample data list approximately 45,000 clones, and roughly 95% of these were observed just once. Of the sample, 0.37% is held by the ten largest clones.

Paper-wide results and their limitations: Because the study included only a small number of patients, the results must be confirmed in larger populations and under other immunosuppression protocols. Biological reproducibility was not directly addressed, though technical replication error appeared minimal. Expanding Tregs with activated donor B cells appeared to identify the most biologically relevant and donor-specific TCRbeta repertoire.

Comments on this clone: Its antigen is currently not known. There are no base qualities to consult, and no much larger clone falls within one base.

Healthy control blood came either as purchased buffy coats or from healthy volunteers. Healthy control blood was processed to PBMCs with a Ficoll density gradient and then cryopreserved, whereas patient PBMCs were collected both before and after transplant. The source is a human donor in good health. The V and J genes are TRBV5-6 and TRBJ1-2, with the D gene uncertain. Sequencing was done on a sample of Tregs from blood cultured with allogeneic cells. For the CDR3, the sequence is CASSLRAAYGYTF. The DNA sequence is given as TGTGCCAGCAGCTTAAGGGCAGCCTATGGCTACACCTTC.